This TCR beta chain was identified in a study of OX40 agonist ivuxolimab in advanced cancers. Overall study findings and caveats: With doses of 0.1 to 3.0 mg/kg, CD4+ and CD8+ blood T cells had undergone clonal expansion by week 6.

This CDR3 has 14 amino acids. The germline V gene encodes CDR1 SNHLY and CDR2 FYNNEI. Germline trimming cut 7 bases from V and 8 bases from J; bases unmatched to any gene: 9. Details on this clone: The antigen remains unidentified.

Data came from immunoSEQ multiplex PCR; TCRdb stores just in-frame clones and leaves some out. The table records 85,000 to 120,000 clones, roughly nine tenths of them present only once. The receptor comes from an adult with an advanced solid tumor such as melanoma, head and neck, liver or kidney cancer. Material: CD4+ or CD8+ T cells sorted from blood, obtained in a trial of the OX40 agonist ivuxolimab. The chain recombines TRBV2 with TRBJ2-1; 9 nucleotides align to TRBD2. In nucleotides, the CDR3 is TGTGCCAGCACCTGGCTAGCGGGGACGGATGAGCAGTTCTTC. This codes for CASTWLAGTDEQFF.